In this sample, the clone carrying this T cell receptor beta chain turned up once. Its specificity is not known. The sample comes from a study of a mutant IDH1 vaccine in newly diagnosed glioma. Across the whole study: Former treatment meant radiotherapy, temozolomide, or both; the majority had gotten both. Week 35 brought visit V12, which was followed by visit V13 at week 47. Findings of the study overall: Immune responses induced by the vaccine were seen in about 93% of patients, spanning multiple MHC alleles.

Method: immunoSEQ multiplex PCR; TCRdb's copy keeps in-frame clones and lacks some. The profile shows roughly 21,000 clones, approximately 88% of them singletons. Time point reported: week 47, end of study. Every single dose of the vaccine, 300 ug of mutant IDH1 20-mer peptide, came with topical imiquimod. Donors harbored newly found WHO grade 3 or 4 IDH1-mutant, ATRX-lost astrocytomas. Germline V gene sequence: CDR1 MNHEY, CDR2 SMNVEV (reference sequence). The CDR3 runs 14 residues. Trimming took 4 bases from V and 3 from J; bases not matched to a gene: 6. The receptor was isolated from a man in his forties with glioma. Sample: PBMCs, taken from a glioma patient whose treatment included an IDH1 peptide vaccine. The chain employs TRBV27 and TRBJ2-7, with 7 bases lining up with TRBD1. CDR3 residues: CASSSTGTDYEQYF. CDR3 in DNA: TGTGCCAGCAGTTCCACGGGGACAGACTACGAGCAGTACTTC.